The 20 T cell receptor beta chains presented below share a single source sample, sequenced in a study of human T cells and chemical hapten exposure (dated by TCRdb to the early 2020s). Libraries were built with RACE. This sample was sequenced with a NextSeq 500. The public reads were reanalyzed by TCRdb: fastp trimming at Q25, MiXCR alignment, in-frame beta chains only. Merged by CDR3 protein, the rows form single entries marked with the most common genes and DNA. Recorded for this sample are more than 70,000 distinct CDR3 sequences; 11% of them occurred a single time. The ten biggest clones cover approximately 1.4% of the sample. This specimen's time point label, interpreted: patch test 2, 6 weeks after DPC sensitization. The treatment or condition label for this specimen denotes: therapeutic diphenylcyclopropenone sensitization with weekly scalp DPC. The sample consisted of whole blood, taken in connection with sensitization to the hapten diphenylcyclopropenone (DPC). These receptor sequences come from a young man with alopecia areata. Some clones in this sample may be carry-over from other donors' samples.

The chain uses TRBV7-9 and TRBJ2-5, with D perhaps matching TRBD1 (6 bases). The CDR3 has 15 amino acids. V lost 5 bases and J 5 bases, leaving 18 bases between the germline ends. Germline-derived CDR1 and CDR2 are SEHNR and FQNEAQ (reference sequence). The DNA of the CDR3 is TGTGCCAGCAGCCCTACCTGGGGGCGCGCGGAGACCCAGTACTTC. Translating gives CASSPTWGRAETQYF.

This clonotype was seen repeatedly, ten times or more. The chain links TRBV20-1 to TRBJ2-2; 8 positions match TRBD1. The CDR3 covers 14 residues. J was trimmed by 6 bases and V by 1 base; bases with no gene match: 4. The germline CDR1 and CDR2 sequences are DFQATT and SNEGSKA (reference sequence). The chain's CDR3 is CSARVTGVAGELFF. The CDR3 nucleotides are TGCAGTGCTAGAGTGACAGGGGTCGCCGGGGAGCTGTTTTTT.

This clonotype was counted a few times. V is TRBV19 and J is TRBJ1-1; TRBD1 matches 8 bases. This CDR3 comprises 19 residues. Germline assignment: CDR1 LNHDA and CDR2 SQIVND (reference sequence). J was trimmed by 0 bases and V by 5 bases; bases with no gene match: 17. CDR3 in amino acids: CASSQRRATGDVLNTEAFF. The CDR3 DNA reads as TGTGCCAGTAGTCAAAGGAGGGCGACAGGGGACGTCTTGAACACTGAAGCTTTCTTT.

This clonotype was counted a single time. V is TRBV7-2 and J is TRBJ1-6; no clear D. The V end was cut by 6 bases, the J end by 4 bases, with 10 bases between. Germline lookup yields CDR1 SGHTA and CDR2 FQGNSA. CDR3 size: 14 residues. In nucleotides, the CDR3 is TGTGCCAGCAGTCAGGACGGATATAATTCACCCCTCCACTTT. It encodes CASSQDGYNSPLHF.

This clonotype has at least ten counts. V gene TRBV19 combines with J gene TRBJ1-5; TRBD1 is a possible D gene (5 bases). CDR3 length: 15 residues. The ends were cut back, 3 bases at V and 4 bases at J, with 13 bases in the middle. Germline V CDR1 and CDR2: LNHDA, SQIVND (reference sequence). The CDR3 DNA reads TGTGCCAGTAGTATTTACGGGAGGGGAAATCAGCCCCAGCATTTT. This encodes CASSIYGRGNQPQHF.

V is TRBV6-5 and J is TRBJ1-1; no reliable D call. V lost 0 bases and J 5 bases, leaving 7 bases between the germline ends. Per the germline V gene, CDR1 is MNHEY and CDR2 is SVGAGI. The CDR3 length is 13 residues. The CDR3 spells CASSYSGGTEAFF. In nucleotides, the CDR3 is TGTGCCAGCAGTTACTCGGGCGGGACTGAAGCTTTCTTT.

The CDR3 DNA sequence: TGTGCCAGCAGTTTTAGCGGCGGAGGGACCCAGTACTTC. Protein product: CASSFSGGGTQYF. V is TRBV12-3 or TRBV12-4 and J is TRBJ2-5, with D possibly being TRBD2 (6 bases). V lost 3 bases to trimming and J lost 7 bases, with 12 bases between them. This CDR3 has 13 amino acids.

The CDR3 DNA reads TGCAGCGTCGGTCTCGGGGCAGGGTTCAACGAGCAGTACTTC. Encoded protein: CSVGLGAGFNEQYF. The rearrangement joins TRBV29-1 to TRBJ2-7; D may match TRBD1 or TRBD2 (5 bases each). The CDR3 runs to 14 residues. Looked up from germline, CDR1 is SQVTM and CDR2 is ANQGSEA. The V gene lost 6 bases and the J gene lost 5 bases, with 20 bases spanning the gap.

The CDR3 protein is CASSLVFVFWEQYF. The CDR3 DNA sequence: TGTGCCAGCAGCTTAGTGTTCGTCTTTTGGGAGCAGTACTTC. The chain joins TRBV7-3 to TRBJ2-7; D is undetermined. The CDR3 has 14 residues. Germline V lookup: CDR1 SGHTA, CDR2 FQGTGA. The V gene lost 2 bases and the J gene lost 7 bases, with 15 bases spanning the gap.

This chain links TRBV7-2 with TRBJ1-1, with a possible D match to TRBD1 (5 bases). CDR3 length: 14 amino acids. CDR1 is SGHTA, CDR2 FQGNSA, per germline. The V end was cut by 7 bases, the J end by 4 bases, with 16 bases between. This CDR3 reads CASTEQAGRTEAFF. The CDR3 coding sequence is TGTGCCAGCACAGAACAGGCCGGGCGCACTGAAGCTTTCTTT.

This clonotype has just a few counts. The rearrangement uses TRBV5-1 and TRBJ2-2, with D perhaps assigned TRBD1 or TRBD2 (5 bases each). The V and J ends lost 7 bases and 1 base respectively, with 11 bases between them. From germline, CDR1 is SGHRS and CDR2 YFSETQ. The length of the CDR3 is 14 residues. In DNA, the CDR3 is TGCGCCAGCTCCGGGACGGTGAACACCGGGGAGCTGTTTTTT. Translation gives CASSGTVNTGELFF.

This clonotype was counted a few times. V gene TRBV14 combines with J gene TRBJ2-4, with D possibly being TRBD1 (5 bases). This CDR3 is 15 amino acids long. Germline lookup yields CDR1 SGHDN and CDR2 FVKESK. With 2 bases removed from V and 8 bases from J, the gap between germline ends came to 16 bases. CDR3 protein: CASSQPGQLRDIQYF. The CDR3, as DNA: TGTGCCAGCAGCCAACCTGGACAACTTCGGGACATTCAGTACTTC.

The chain has TRBV20-1 and TRBJ2-3; 10 positions agree with TRBD2. This CDR3 is 18 amino acids long. The J segment lost 7 bases and the V segment lost 3 bases, leaving 19 bases of the junction unmatched. CDR1 and CDR2 (germline): DFQATT, SNEGSKA (reference sequence). The CDR3 loop reads CSASPGKAGGFRTYTQYF. DNA of the CDR3: TGCAGTGCTAGCCCGGGGAAAGCGGGGGGGTTTCGTACCTATACGCAGTATTTT.

This clonotype appeared a few times. The rearrangement uses TRBV29-1 and TRBJ2-2, with unresolved D. V lost 6 bases and J 1 base, leaving 6 bases between the germline ends. Germline CDR1 reads SQVTM; CDR2 reads ANQGSEA. The CDR3 has 12 residues. This CDR3 reads CSVSMNTGELFF. The CDR3 bases are TGCAGCGTGTCGATGAACACCGGGGAGCTGTTTTTT.

The chain uses TRBV19 and TRBJ2-4; 7 nucleotides match TRBD1. V shed 6 bases, J shed 1 base, and the junction held 6 bases outside the gene matches. The CDR3 runs 15 residues. Germline CDR1 and CDR2: LNHDA and SQIVND (reference sequence). The CDR3 region has the DNA TGTGCCAGTAGCAACTTAGGGGGCGCCAAAAACATTCAGTACTTC. It specifies CASSNLGGAKNIQYF.

This clonotype showed up many times. V is TRBV5-1 and J is TRBJ1-1; D possibly corresponds to TRBD1 (5 bases). Germline loops: CDR1 SGHRS, CDR2 YFSETQ. The ends were cut back, 3 bases at V and 2 bases at J, with 14 bases in the middle. The CDR3 has 15 amino acids. The CDR3 bases are TGCGCCAGCAGCTATCCCGGGACCGATAACACTGAAGCTTTCTTT. Translating it yields CASSYPGTDNTEAFF. The complete variable domain, with remaining parts taken from reference TRBV5-1 and TRBJ1-1, reads KAGVTQTPRYLIKTRGQQVTLSCSPISGHRSVSWYQQTPGQGLQFLFEYFSETQRNKGNFPGRFSGRQFSNSRSEMNVSTLELGDSALYLCASSYPGTDNTEAFFGQGTRLTVV.

A word on this clonotype: This sequence may be a read error, since a much larger clone differs from it by one base. The chain recombines TRBV4-3 with TRBJ2-2; unclear D gene. The germline V gene has CDR1 LGHNA and CDR2 YSLEER. CDR3 length: 15 residues. V lost 0 bases and J 3 bases, leaving 8 bases between the germline ends. The CDR3 sequence is CASSQDGQDTGELFF. In nucleotides, the CDR3 is TGCGCCAGCAGCCAAGATGGGCAGGACACCGGGGAGCTGTTTTTT.

This clonotype was counted ten times or more. The CDR3 DNA sequence: TGTGCCAGCAGCCCTCGACAGCGCCCATCCAATGAGCAGTTCTTC. Translated: CASSPRQRPSNEQFF. The chain is built from TRBV11-3 and TRBJ2-1; a weak D match, TRBD1 (5 bases). Germline V CDR1 and CDR2: SGHNT, YENEEA. Trimming stripped 5 bases from V and 6 bases from J, with 17 bases between. The CDR3 runs to 15 residues. Together with reference TRBV11-3 and TRBJ2-1, the CDR3 gives the full variable domain: EAGVVQSPRYKIIEKKQPVAFWCNPISGHNTLYWYLQNLGQGPELLIRYENEEAVDDSQLPKDRFSAERLKGVDSTLKIQPAELGDSAVYLCASSPRQRPSNEQFFGPGTRLTVL.

The chain recombines TRBV7-6 with TRBJ1-1; no definite D call. The V gene lost 1 base and the J gene lost 4 bases, with 10 bases spanning the gap. The CDR3 has 14 residues. Germline loops: CDR1 SGHVS, CDR2 FNYEAQ. The CDR3 spells CASSLDFAPTEAFF. In nucleotides, the CDR3 is TGTGCCAGCAGCTTAGACTTCGCCCCCACTGAAGCTTTCTTT.

This clonotype has more than one count but fewer than ten. The V gene is TRBV11-2, the J gene TRBJ2-7; tentatively, D is TRBD1 (6 bases). CDR3 length: 17 amino acids. V lost 0 bases to trimming and J lost 3 bases, with 18 bases between them. Germline CDR1 reads SGHAT; CDR2 reads FQNNGV. As DNA, the CDR3 is TGTGCCAGCAGCTTAGATCCTCAGGGGATAACGATCTACGAGCAGTACTTC. Translating it yields CASSLDPQGITIYEQYF.